Sequencing of this T cell receptor beta chain was carried out in a study of identifying expanded T cells in peripheral blood. Collection occurred without any documented infections or immune events in donors. This clone appeared a few times. TCRdb's copy holds only in-frame clones and misses some; the assay was immunoSEQ multiplex PCR. The data show approximately 80,000 clones, 70% to 90% seen once. Germline V gene data show CDR1 as SGDLS and CDR2 as YYNGEE. CDR3 length equals 15 residues. V shed 0 bases and J 2 bases; nucleotides not matched to a gene: 3. The clonotype was recovered from a person aged 18-70 years in good health. V and J are TRBV9 and TRBJ2-3; 7 bases align to TRBD1. Sequencing input: blood. For the CDR3, the DNA is TGTGCCAGCAGCGTAGAGCAGGGGGACACAGATACGCAGTATTTT. It translates to CASSVEQGDTDTQYF.